A selection of T cell receptor beta chains follows, all from one sample in a study of blood T cell repertoires in COVID-19. The assay was immunoSEQ multiplex PCR, and TCRdb's table has in-frame clones only and misses some. The repertoire includes nearly 15,000 clones, around 77% of them detected once, and about 15% sits in the top ten. Sequencing was done on a sample of peripheral blood. The receptors were gathered from a human donor in a cohort sampled during active COVID-19. Both conserved end residues are part of each CDR3. A D gene is named only where the DNA matches it firmly. The listing skips clone size in some rows; elsewhere it reads once, few, many or a size class.

size,V,D,J,DNA,CDR3
few,TRBV5-4,TRBD2,TRBJ2-3,TGTGCCAGCAGCTTGGAGGCTAGCGGGAGGGCCGCAGATACGCAGTATTTT,CASSLEASGRAADTQYF
-,TRBV5-4,-,TRBJ2-1,TGTGCCAGCAGCTTGCCCAGTTACGAGCAGTTCTTC,CASSLPSYEQFF
once,TRBV5-4,TRBD1,TRBJ1-6,TGTGCCAGCAGCTTGGCGGGAGTGGGACAGGGAAATTCACCCCTCCACTTT,CASSLAGVGQGNSPLHF
-,TRBV18,-,TRBJ2-2,TGTGCCAGCTCACCGCGACAGGCGAACACCGGGGAGCTGTTTTTT,CASSPRQANTGELFF
-,TRBV11-3,-,TRBJ2-7,TGTGCCAGCAGTCCTAGCGTATCCTACGAGCAGTACTTC,CASSPSVSYEQYF
-,TRBV18,-,TRBJ2-6,TGTGCCAGCTCACCGTCGAGATCGGCTGGGGCCAACGTCCTGACTTTC,CASSPSRSAGANVLTF
-,TRBV9,TRBD2,TRBJ2-7,TGTGCCAGCAGCCCCCGACTAGCGGGGGTTGGCGAGCAGTACTTC,CASSPRLAGVGEQYF
-,TRBV13,TRBD2,TRBJ2-7,TGTGCCAGCAGCCCGACGCATCTAGCGGGGGGCCTTGGGGGCTCCTACGAGCAGTACTTC,CASSPTHLAGGLGGSYEQYF
-,TRBV7-7,-,TRBJ1-5,TGTGCCAGCAGCCTTAATGGGGGGGATCAGCCCCAGCATTTT,CASSLNGGDQPQHF
few,TRBV10-1,-,TRBJ1-5,TGCGCCAGCCGGAGGGGCAAGCCCCAGCATTTT,CASRRGKPQHF
-,TRBV2,-,TRBJ1-4,TGTGCCCGCTCAGGCTCTCAAAATGAAAAACTGTTTTTT,CARSGSQNEKLFF
-,TRBV9,TRBD1,TRBJ1-4,TGTGCCAGCAGCGTACACCCGGACAGGTCTGCAACTAATGAAAAACTGTTTTTT,CASSVHPDRSATNEKLFF
-,TRBV7-2,-,TRBJ1-5,TGTGCCAGCAGCCCTAGGGCGGGGCAGCCCCAGCATTTT,CASSPRAGQPQHF
large,TRBV27,-,TRBJ2-3,TGTGCCAGCAGTCACACCTCCAGCACAGATACGCAGTATTTT,CASSHTSSTDTQYF
-,TRBV5-1,-,TRBJ2-1,TGCGCCAGCAGCTTAGACAGGTCGAGGAATGAGCAGTTCTTC,CASSLDRSRNEQFF
-,TRBV5-1,TRBD1,TRBJ2-7,TGCGCCAGCAGCTCGTTAGGGGGCAGGGCGATTCCTACCGAGCAGTACTTC,CASSSLGGRAIPTEQYF
-,TRBV6-4,-,TRBJ2-3,TGTGCCAGCAGTGTTACTCCGGGACTCAGCGCAGATACGCAGTATTTT,CASSVTPGLSADTQYF
few,TRBV4-1,-,TRBJ2-5,TGCGCCAGCAGCCAAGATGCCACAGGGTGGCCGGGAAACCAAGAGACCCAGTACTTC,CASSQDATGWPGNQETQYF
-,TRBV4-2,TRBD1,TRBJ1-2,TGTGCCAGCAGCCAAGATCTGCAGGGGGCTTATGGCTACACCTTC,CASSQDLQGAYGYTF
few,TRBV10-1,TRBD1,TRBJ1-6,TGCGCCAGCAGCAGCGGGACAGGAGGTGCGTCACCCCTCCACTTT,CASSSGTGGASPLHF
-,TRBV28,-,TRBJ2-7,TGTGCCGGCAAGGGGGTGACAGGGAGGATCCACGAGCAGTACTTC,CAGKGVTGRIHEQYF
-,TRBV4-2,TRBD1,TRBJ1-5,TGTGCCAGCAGCCAAGGGACAGGAGGACAGCCCCAGCATTTT,CASSQGTGGQPQHF
once,TRBV10-3,TRBD2,TRBJ2-1,TGTGCCATCAAAGAGGCTAGCGGGAGGGGGCAGTTCTTC,CAIKEASGRGQFF
-,TRBV10-1,-,TRBJ2-1,TGCGCCAGCGGGACTTCTTCAGAGGGGTACAATGAGCAGTTCTTC,CASGTSSEGYNEQFF
-,TRBV7-9,-,TRBJ2-1,TGTGCCAGCAGCCAAACAGCGGGTACCGGGTTCTTC,CASSQTAGTGFF
-,TRBV11-3,TRBD2,TRBJ2-4,TGTGCCAGCAGCTTCGGCGGGGGGGCCAAAAACATTCAGTACTTC,CASSFGGGAKNIQYF
few,TRBV28,TRBD1,TRBJ1-5,TGTGGGTCTGATACAGGGGGCCGCAATCAGCCCCAGCATTTT,CGSDTGGRNQPQHF
-,TRBV25-1,-,TRBJ1-2,TGTGCCAGCAGTGAACCAGGGCTGATCTATGGCTACACCTTC,CASSEPGLIYGYTF
-,TRBV5-1,-,TRBJ2-1,TGCGCCAGCAGCTTGGAAGGATCAGGGGCAAGCTCCTACAATGAGCAGTTCTTC,CASSLEGSGASSYNEQFF
-,TRBV4-1,TRBD2,TRBJ2-5,TGCGCCAGCAGCCAAGTTTTCGGGGGGGATCAAGAGACCCAGTACTTC,CASSQVFGGDQETQYF
-,TRBV7-2,-,TRBJ1-5,TGTGCCAGCAGCTTAAACAGGGAGATAATCAGGCCCCAGCATTTT,CASSLNREIIRPQHF
-,TRBV7-3,TRBD1,TRBJ2-5,TGTGCCAGCAGCGCCGGGACAGCCCAAGAGACCCAGTACTTC,CASSAGTAQETQYF
-,TRBV28,-,TRBJ2-1,TGTGCCAGCAGTTTAACTAGAGAGCAGTTCTTC,CASSLTREQFF
few,TRBV19,TRBD2,TRBJ2-3,TGTGCCAGTAGTATAACCGGGACTAGCGACACAGATACGCAGTATTTT,CASSITGTSDTDTQYF
-,TRBV5-4,-,TRBJ1-6,TGTGCCAGCAGCTTGGACACCTTGAATAATTCACCCCTCCACTTT,CASSLDTLNNSPLHF
-,TRBV28,TRBD1,TRBJ1-4,TGTGCCAGCAGTGCCATCCTCGGGACAGGGGGAAGTTTTGGCGAAAAACTGTTTTTT,CASSAILGTGGSFGEKLFF
few,TRBV27,TRBD2,TRBJ2-7,TGTGCCAGCAGTTTTCGTAGCGGGGGGGACGAGCAGTACTTC,CASSFRSGGDEQYF
-,TRBV6-1,-,TRBJ1-4,TGTGCCAGCAGTGAGGGACACCAGCCTAATGAAAAACTGTTTTTT,CASSEGHQPNEKLFF
-,TRBV11-3,TRBD2,TRBJ2-3,TGTGCCAGCAGCTGGCGAGCGGGAGGGCCTGGAGATACGCAGTATTTT,CASSWRAGGPGDTQYF
-,TRBV29-1,-,TRBJ2-3,TGCAGCGTTGAAACACGCACAGATACGCAGTATTTT,CSVETRTDTQYF
-,TRBV27,-,TRBJ1-1,TGTGCCAGCAGGAAGTCCCGGGCCAGGGAAAACCCAAACACTGAAGCTTTCTTT,CASRKSRARENPNTEAFF
-,TRBV28,TRBD1,TRBJ1-2,TGTGCCAGCAGTTGGGGGACAGGCGCCTCTCGTGGCTACACCTTC,CASSWGTGASRGYTF
-,TRBV3-1/TRBV3-2,-,TRBJ2-5,TGTGCCAGCAGCCACGTAGAGACCCAGTACTTC,CASSHVETQYF
-,TRBV5-4,TRBD1,TRBJ1-1,TGTGCCAGCAGCCCAGGGGGACTGAACACTGAAGCTTTCTTT,CASSPGGLNTEAFF
-,TRBV10-3,-,TRBJ1-4,TGTGCCATCAGTGAAACAGGGAGAGAAAAACTGTTTTTT,CAISETGREKLFF
-,TRBV7-2,-,TRBJ2-7,TGTGCCAGCAGCTTAGTGCCTGCCGGGTATTTAAACGAGCAGTACTTC,CASSLVPAGYLNEQYF